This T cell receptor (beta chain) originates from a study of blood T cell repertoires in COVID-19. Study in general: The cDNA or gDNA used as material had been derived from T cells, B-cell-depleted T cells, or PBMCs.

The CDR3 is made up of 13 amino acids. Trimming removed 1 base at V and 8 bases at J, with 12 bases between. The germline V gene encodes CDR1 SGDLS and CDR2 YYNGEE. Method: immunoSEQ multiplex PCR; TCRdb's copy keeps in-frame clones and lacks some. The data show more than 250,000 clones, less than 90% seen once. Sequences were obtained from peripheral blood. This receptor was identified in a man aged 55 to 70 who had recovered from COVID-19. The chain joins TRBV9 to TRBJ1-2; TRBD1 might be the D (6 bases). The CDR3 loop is CASSVTGGVGYTF. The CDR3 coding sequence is TGTGCCAGCAGCGTAACGGGGGGCGTCGGCTACACCTTC.